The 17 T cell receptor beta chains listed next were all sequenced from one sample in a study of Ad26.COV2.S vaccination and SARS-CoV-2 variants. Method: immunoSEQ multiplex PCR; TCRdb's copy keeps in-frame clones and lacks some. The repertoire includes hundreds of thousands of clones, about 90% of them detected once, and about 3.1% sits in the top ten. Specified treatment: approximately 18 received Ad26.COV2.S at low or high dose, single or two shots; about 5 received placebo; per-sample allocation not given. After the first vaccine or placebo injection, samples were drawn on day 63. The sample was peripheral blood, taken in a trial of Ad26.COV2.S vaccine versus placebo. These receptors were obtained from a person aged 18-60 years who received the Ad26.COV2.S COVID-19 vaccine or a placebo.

The chain's CDR3 is CASSIYGDVATGELFF. DNA of the CDR3: TGTGCCAGTAGTATCTACGGGGATGTGGCCACCGGGGAGCTGTTTTTT. This chain links TRBV19 with TRBJ2-2; D perhaps matches TRBD2 (5 bases). Germline CDR1 is LNHDA and CDR2 is SQIVND (reference sequence). The CDR3 is made up of 16 amino acids. V shed 3 bases and J shed 4 bases, with 15 bases lying between them.

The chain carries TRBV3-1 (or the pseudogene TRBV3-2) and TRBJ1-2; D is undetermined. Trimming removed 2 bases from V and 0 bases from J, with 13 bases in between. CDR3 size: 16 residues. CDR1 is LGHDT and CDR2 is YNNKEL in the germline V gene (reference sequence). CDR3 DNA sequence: TGTGCCAGCAGCCAAAAAAAGGCAGACACTAACTATGGCTACACCTTC. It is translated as CASSQKKADTNYGYTF.

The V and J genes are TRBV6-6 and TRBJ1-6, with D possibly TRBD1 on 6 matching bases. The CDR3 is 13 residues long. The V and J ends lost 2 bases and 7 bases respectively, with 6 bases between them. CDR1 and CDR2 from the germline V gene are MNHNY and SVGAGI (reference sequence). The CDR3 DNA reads TGTGCCAGCAGTTACAGGGGGAATTCACCCCTCCACTTT. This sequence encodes CASSYRGNSPLHF.

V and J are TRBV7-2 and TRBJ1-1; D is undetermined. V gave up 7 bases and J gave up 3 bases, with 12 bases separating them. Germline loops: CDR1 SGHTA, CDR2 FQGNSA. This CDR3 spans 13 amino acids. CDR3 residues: CASTPQGYTEAFF. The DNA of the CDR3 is TGTGCCAGCACCCCCCAAGGTTACACTGAAGCTTTCTTT.

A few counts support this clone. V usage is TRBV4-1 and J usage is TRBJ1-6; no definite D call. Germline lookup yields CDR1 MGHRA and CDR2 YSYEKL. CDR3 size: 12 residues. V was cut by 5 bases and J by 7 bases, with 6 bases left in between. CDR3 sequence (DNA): TGCGCCAGCAGCTTAAGGAATTCACCCCTCCACTTT. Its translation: CASSLRNSPLHF.

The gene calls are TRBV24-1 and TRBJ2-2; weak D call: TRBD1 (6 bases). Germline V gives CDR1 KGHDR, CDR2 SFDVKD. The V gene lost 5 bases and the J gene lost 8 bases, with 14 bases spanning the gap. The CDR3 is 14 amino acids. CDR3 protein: CATSGNRVPGELFF. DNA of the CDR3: TGTGCCACCAGTGGAAACAGGGTCCCGGGGGAGCTGTTTTTT.

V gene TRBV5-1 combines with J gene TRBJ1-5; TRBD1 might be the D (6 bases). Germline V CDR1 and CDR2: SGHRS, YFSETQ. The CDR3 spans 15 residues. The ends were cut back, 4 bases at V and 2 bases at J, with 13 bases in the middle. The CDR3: CASSPVPGGNQPQHF. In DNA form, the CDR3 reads TGCGCCAGCAGCCCTGTGCCAGGGGGCAATCAGCCCCAGCATTTT.

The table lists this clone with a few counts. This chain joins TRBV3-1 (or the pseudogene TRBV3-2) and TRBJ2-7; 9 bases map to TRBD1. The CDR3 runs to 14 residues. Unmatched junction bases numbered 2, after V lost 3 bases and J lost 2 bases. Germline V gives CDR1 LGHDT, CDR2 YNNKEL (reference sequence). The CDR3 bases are TGTGCCAGCAGCCAGGACAGGGGACCCTACGAGCAGTACTTC. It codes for CASSQDRGPYEQYF.

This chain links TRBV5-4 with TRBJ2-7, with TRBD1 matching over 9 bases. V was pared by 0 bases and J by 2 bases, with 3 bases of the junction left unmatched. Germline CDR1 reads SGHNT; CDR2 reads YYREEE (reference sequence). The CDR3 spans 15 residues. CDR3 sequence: CASSLGTGDAYEQYF. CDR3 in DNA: TGTGCCAGCAGCTTGGGGACAGGGGATGCCTACGAGCAGTACTTC.

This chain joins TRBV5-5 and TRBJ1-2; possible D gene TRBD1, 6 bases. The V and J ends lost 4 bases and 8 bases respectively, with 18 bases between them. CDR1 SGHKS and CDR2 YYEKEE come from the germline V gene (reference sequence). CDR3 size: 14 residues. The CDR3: CASSPWGPSRGYTF. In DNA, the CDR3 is TGTGCCAGCAGCCCATGGGGGCCTAGCAGGGGCTACACCTTC.

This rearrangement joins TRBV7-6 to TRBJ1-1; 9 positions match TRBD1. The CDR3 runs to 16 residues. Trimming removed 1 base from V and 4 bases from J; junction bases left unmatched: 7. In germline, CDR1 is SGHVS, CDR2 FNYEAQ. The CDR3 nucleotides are TGTGCCAGCAGCTTAGTACAGGGGGCCTCGATCACTGAAGCTTTCTTT. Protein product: CASSLVQGASITEAFF.

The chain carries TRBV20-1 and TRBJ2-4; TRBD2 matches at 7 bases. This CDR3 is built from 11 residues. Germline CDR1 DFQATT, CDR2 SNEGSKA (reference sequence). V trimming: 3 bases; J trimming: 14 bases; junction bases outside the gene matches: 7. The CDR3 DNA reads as TGCAGTGCTAGTAGAGCGGGGCTGGAGTACTTC. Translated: CSASRAGLEYF.

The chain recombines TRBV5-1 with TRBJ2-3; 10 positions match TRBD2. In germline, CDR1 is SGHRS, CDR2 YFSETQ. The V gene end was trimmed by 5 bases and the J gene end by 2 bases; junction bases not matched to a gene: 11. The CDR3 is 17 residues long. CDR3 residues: CASSIREAGGPTDTQYF. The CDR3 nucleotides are TGCGCCAGCAGTATTCGAGAAGCGGGGGGGCCCACAGATACGCAGTATTTT.

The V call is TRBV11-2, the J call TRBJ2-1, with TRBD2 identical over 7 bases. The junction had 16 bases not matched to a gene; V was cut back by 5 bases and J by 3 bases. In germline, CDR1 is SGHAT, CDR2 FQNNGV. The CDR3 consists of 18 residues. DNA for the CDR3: TGTGCCAGCAGCCCTGACTCGTCCTTTCAGCGGGGCTACAATGAGCAGTTCTTC. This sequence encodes CASSPDSSFQRGYNEQFF.

CDR3 bases: TGTGCCAGCAGCCGGCGGGTGGATGAGCAGTTCTTC. It specifies CASSRRVDEQFF. J is TRBJ2-1 and V is TRBV5-6, with a possible D match to TRBD2 (5 bases). Germline V gene sequence: CDR1 SGHDT, CDR2 YYEEEE. The CDR3 is made up of 12 amino acids. V was trimmed by 4 bases and J by 8 bases, leaving 10 bases between them.

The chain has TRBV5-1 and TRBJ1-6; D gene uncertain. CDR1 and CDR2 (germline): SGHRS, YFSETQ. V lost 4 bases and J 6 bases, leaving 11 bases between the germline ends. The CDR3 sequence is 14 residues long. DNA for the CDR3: TGCGCCAGCAGCCCGTTGCCAGTTAATTCACCCCTCCACTTT. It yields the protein CASSPLPVNSPLHF.

The CDR3 is CASSLEGVATQYF. CDR3 coding DNA: TGTGCCAGCAGCTTAGAGGGCGTCGCTACGCAGTATTTT. The genes are TRBV7-9 and TRBJ2-3, with no clear D. The CDR3 has 13 amino acids. Germline V lookup: CDR1 SEHNR, CDR2 FQNEAQ (reference sequence). Trimming pared 1 base from V and 8 bases from J, leaving 10 bases between.